The 17 T cell receptor beta chains presented below share a single source sample, sequenced in a study of blood T cell repertoires in COVID-19. Assay used: immunoSEQ multiplex PCR; TCRdb lists only in-frame clones, some missing. The table has some 78,000 clones, about nine tenths seen once. The material sequenced was peripheral blood. All receptors come from a man aged 50 to 60 with active or convalescent COVID-19.

As DNA, the CDR3 is TGTGCCAGCAGTCCGCTTCCCGCAGATAGCAATCAGCCCCAGCATTTT. Encoded protein: CASSPLPADSNQPQHF. This sequence joins TRBV28 and TRBJ1-5, with D uncertain. The CDR3 is 16 amino acids. The ends were cut back, 5 bases at V and 0 bases at J, with 14 bases in the middle. Germline CDR1 is MDHEN and CDR2 is SYDVKM. Looking up the rest from reference TRBV28 and TRBJ1-5 gives the full variable domain: DVKVTQSSRYLVKRTGEKVFLECVQDMDHENMFWYRQDPGLGLRLIYFSYDVKMKEKGDIPEGYSVSREKKERFSLILESASTNQTSMYLCASSPLPADSNQPQHFGDGTRLSIL.

There are a few counts of this clone. The chain combines TRBV7-8 with TRBJ2-5, with 10 positions matching TRBD2. The CDR3 is made up of 14 amino acids. CDR1 and CDR2 from the germline V gene are SGHVS and FQNEAQ. V was pared by 1 base and J by 4 bases, with 0 bases of the junction left unmatched. The DNA for the CDR3 is TGTGCCAGCAGCTTAGTAGCGGGGGGAGAGACCCAGTACTTC. The encoded protein is CASSLVAGGETQYF.

The count of this clone is one. The chain recombines TRBV7-2 with TRBJ2-5; D might be TRBD2 (6 bases). In germline, CDR1 is SGHTA, CDR2 FQGNSA. V lost 5 bases to trimming and J lost 9 bases, with 19 bases between them. There are 14 residues in the CDR3. CDR3 region: CASSPPAGTGAQYF. The CDR3 DNA is TGTGCCAGCAGCCCCCCGGCGGGGACCGGGGCCCAGTACTTC.

The chain joins TRBV3-1 (or the pseudogene TRBV3-2) to TRBJ2-2; maybe TRBD2 (6 bases). The V and J ends lost 1 base and 6 bases respectively, with 9 bases between them. Germline CDR1 LGHDT, CDR2 YNNKEL (reference sequence). The length of the CDR3 is 14 residues. CDR3 DNA: TGTGCCAGCAGCCAAGTGCGGGGCCCCGGGGAGCTGTTTTTT. Amino acid sequence: CASSQVRGPGELFF.

This chain uses TRBV10-3 with TRBJ2-5; 10 bases are a match to TRBD2. The germline CDR1 and CDR2 sequences are ENHRY and SYGVKD. After removal of 5 bases from V and 5 bases from J, the junction contained 5 bases not matched to a gene. There are 14 residues in the CDR3. The chain's CDR3 is CAISPGTSVETQYF. For the CDR3, the DNA is TGTGCCATCAGTCCCGGGACTAGCGTGGAGACCCAGTACTTC.

The rearrangement joins TRBV7-2 to TRBJ2-1, with a weak D call TRBD2 (5 bases). Germline V gene sequence: CDR1 SGHTA, CDR2 FQGNSA. V dropped 5 bases and J dropped 10 bases, with 18 bases sitting between them. This CDR3 contains 14 residues. The CDR3: CASSPARSGVEQFF. The CDR3 DNA sequence: TGTGCCAGCAGCCCTGCCCGGTCCGGGGTGGAGCAGTTCTTC. The whole variable domain, remainder taken from reference TRBV7-2 and TRBJ2-1, is GAGVSQSPSNKVTEKGKDVELRCDPISGHTALYWYRQSLGQGLEFLIYFQGNSAPDKSGLPSDRFSAERTGGSVSTLTIQRTQQEDSAVYLCASSPARSGVEQFFGPGTRLTVL.

Written as DNA, the CDR3 is TGTGCCAGTAGAATGCCAGGACAGAGTGGTTTTGAGTACGAGCAGTACGTC. Protein: CASRMPGQSGFEYEQYV. The V call is TRBV19, the J call TRBJ2-7; TRBD1 might be the D (6 bases). This CDR3 comprises 17 residues. Germline lookup yields CDR1 LNHDA and CDR2 SQIVND (reference sequence). V was cut by 6 bases and J by 4 bases, with 25 bases left in between.

The chain's CDR3 is CASSLAGAFEGNEQFF. The CDR3 bases are TGTGCCAGCAGCTTAGCGGGGGCCTTCGAGGGGAATGAGCAGTTCTTC. The chain carries TRBV7-2 and TRBJ2-1, with a weak D call TRBD1 (6 bases). CDR1 is SGHTA, CDR2 FQGNSA, per germline. V was pared by 0 bases and J by 7 bases, with 16 bases between. The CDR3 consists of 16 residues.

The chain has TRBV6-2 or TRBV6-3 and TRBJ2-3; 9 positions match TRBD2. Germline V gene data show CDR1 as MNHEY and CDR2 as SVGEGT. The ends lost 0 bases at V and 2 bases at J; junction bases unmatched: 9. The length of the CDR3 is 18 residues. This CDR3 reads CASSYSQTSGEYTDTQYF. The CDR3 DNA sequence: TGTGCCAGCAGTTACTCGCAGACTAGCGGAGAGTACACAGATACGCAGTATTTT.

The V call is TRBV11-2, the J call TRBJ2-1, with TRBD2 matching 10 bases. Germline loops: CDR1 SGHAT, CDR2 FQNNGV. CDR3 length equals 15 residues. Trimming at V came to 5 bases and at J to 1 base, leaving 2 bases not matched to a gene. The CDR3 loop is CASSISGGSYNEQFF. The CDR3 nucleotides are TGTGCCAGCAGCATTAGCGGGGGGTCCTACAATGAGCAGTTCTTC.

The gene calls are TRBV2 and TRBJ1-2, with no clear D. CDR3 length equals 14 residues. CDR1 is SNHLY and CDR2 is FYNNEI in the germline V gene. The V end was cut by 6 bases, the J end by 6 bases, with 17 bases between. CDR3 nucleotides: TGTGCCAGCAGACTACCCCCGCCTTCGGATGGCTACACCTTC. Protein sequence: CASRLPPPSDGYTF.

The chain carries TRBV24-1 and TRBJ2-2, with a weak D call TRBD1 (6 bases). This CDR3 is built from 16 residues. Trimming pared 4 bases from V and 7 bases from J, leaving 18 bases between. Germline V lookup: CDR1 KGHDR, CDR2 SFDVKD. CDR3: CATSDTGPSRHGELFF. For the CDR3, the DNA is TGTGCCACCAGTGACACAGGGCCTTCTCGCCACGGGGAGCTGTTTTTT.

This chain uses TRBV6-2 or TRBV6-3 with TRBJ2-1, with D possibly being TRBD2 (5 bases). The germline V gene encodes CDR1 MNHEY and CDR2 SVGEGT. The CDR3 contains 17 residues. The V gene lost 0 bases and the J gene lost 0 bases, with 12 bases spanning the gap. The CDR3 here is CASSYSSGSYSYNEQFF. For the CDR3, the DNA is TGTGCCAGCAGTTACTCTTCGGGGTCCTACTCCTACAATGAGCAGTTCTTC.

The chain carries TRBV27 and TRBJ1-5; D is uncertain. The CDR3 sequence is 15 residues long. V lost 1 base and J 4 bases, leaving 11 bases between the germline ends. The germline gives CDR1 MNHEY, CDR2 SMNVEV (reference sequence). The CDR3 nucleotides are TGTGCCAGCAGTTTATTGGCGGGGTTGAATCAGCCCCAGCATTTT. The encoded protein is CASSLLAGLNQPQHF.

The gene calls are TRBV28 and TRBJ1-2, with TRBD1 matching 7 bases. Germline-derived CDR1 and CDR2 are MDHEN and SYDVKM. The trim removed 5 bases at V and 4 bases at J, leaving 7 bases unmatched. This CDR3 comprises 14 residues. The CDR3 loop is CASSAGQEIYGYTF. The DNA of the CDR3 is TGTGCCAGCAGTGCTGGACAGGAGATCTATGGCTACACCTTC.

The gene calls are TRBV2 and TRBJ2-1, with 7 bases identical to TRBD1. From germline, CDR1 is SNHLY and CDR2 FYNNEI. This CDR3 is built from 16 residues. Losses at the gene ends were 6 bases for V and 0 bases for J; bases not matched to a gene: 8. The CDR3 is CASRFDRESSYNEQFF. The CDR3 nucleotides read TGTGCCAGCAGGTTTGACAGGGAAAGCTCCTACAATGAGCAGTTCTTC.

The gene calls are TRBV10-1 and TRBJ1-4; 8 bases agree with TRBD1. This CDR3 contains 13 residues. Germline V gene data show CDR1 as WNHNN and CDR2 as SYGVQD (reference sequence). Germline trimming cut 4 bases from V and 8 bases from J; bases unmatched to any gene: 3. The CDR3 loop reads CASSATGDEKLFF. CDR3 nucleotides: TGCGCCAGCAGTGCGACAGGGGACGAAAAACTGTTTTTT.